This passage covers 9 T cell receptor beta chains from one sample sequenced in a study of T cell clones after liver transplantation. Which antigens these TCRs recognize remains unknown. Libraries were prepared by immunoSEQ multiplex PCR; TCRdb keeps only in-frame clonotypes and omits some of them. This sample has fewer than 650 clones, with about 51% found just once. Sequencing of dividing CFSE-low cells from the MLR defined alloreactive TCRbeta sequences. The sample taken for sequencing was CD8+ T cells from cultured PBMCs. The receptor source for this set is a human patient who received a liver transplant. Some T cells could come from the graft donor.

The V call is TRBV5-8, the J call TRBJ1-5; no clear D gene. The ends were cut back, 2 bases at V and 0 bases at J, with 9 bases in the middle. This CDR3 has 15 amino acids. Germline lookup yields CDR1 SGHTS and CDR2 YDEGEE. In nucleotides, the CDR3 is TGTGCCAGCAGCTTACAGCCATATAGCAATCAGCCCCAGCATTTT. Encoded protein: CASSLQPYSNQPQHF. The whole variable domain, filled in from reference TRBV5-8 and TRBJ1-5, reads EAGVTQSPTHLIKTRGQQATLRCSPISGHTSVYWYQQALGLGLQFLLWYDEGEERNRGNFPPRFSGRQFPNYSSELNVNALELEDSALYLCASSLQPYSNQPQHFGDGTRLSIL.

This chain connects TRBV7-3 to TRBJ2-5; TRBD1 agrees at 10 bases. The V segment lost 3 bases and the J segment 3 bases; nucleotides outside the gene matches: 1. The CDR3 loop spans 14 amino acids. Per germline, CDR1 SGHTA and CDR2 FQGTGA. CDR3 sequence reads: CASSFGQGEETQYF. The CDR3 nucleotides read TGTGCCAGCAGCTTCGGACAGGGGGAAGAGACCCAGTACTTC. Drawing the rest from reference TRBV7-3 and TRBJ2-5, the complete variable domain is GAGVSQTPSNKVTEKGKYVELRCDPISGHTALYWYRQSLGQGPEFLIYFQGTGAADDSGLPNDRFFAVRPEGSVSTLKIQRTERGDSAVYLCASSFGQGEETQYFGPGTRLLVL.

This clone was found a few times. The chain joins TRBV7-5 to TRBJ1-4. TRBV7-5 is deemed a pseudogene. The length of the CDR3 is 14 residues. CDR3 in amino acids: CVRSVGGVGEKLFF. CDR3 DNA: TGTGTCAGAAGTGTTGGCGGGGTGGGGGAAAAACTGTTTTTT.

The J gene is TRBJ1-2, the V gene TRBV19; 8 bases match TRBD1. This CDR3 comprises 14 residues. The V gene end was trimmed by 7 bases and the J gene end by 8 bases; junction bases not matched to a gene: 12. Germline CDR1 is LNHDA and CDR2 is SQIVND (reference sequence). The chain's CDR3 is CASMGTGALRGYTF. For the CDR3, the DNA is TGTGCCAGTATGGGGACAGGAGCGTTGCGAGGCTACACCTTC.

This clone is large. This rearrangement joins TRBV19 to TRBJ1-4; D is possibly TRBD1 (6 bases). From germline, CDR1 is LNHDA and CDR2 SQIVND (reference sequence). The CDR3 spans 16 residues. The germline V and J ends were trimmed by 4 bases and 8 bases, with 20 bases remaining between them. CDR3 amino acids: CASSNPGTPAGEKLFF. CDR3 in DNA: TGTGCCAGTAGTAACCCTGGGACACCGGCGGGGGAAAAACTGTTTTTT. The whole variable domain, remainder taken from reference TRBV19 and TRBJ1-4, is DGGITQSPKYLFRKEGQNVTLSCEQNLNHDAMYWYRQDPGQGLRLIYYSQIVNDFQKGDIAEGYSVSREKKESFPLTVTSAQKNPTAFYLCASSNPGTPAGEKLFFGSGTQLSVL.

This clone counts as hyperexpanded. This chain joins TRBV7-9 and TRBJ1-3; D remains unclear. CDR3 length equals 14 residues. Germline CDR1 SEHNR, CDR2 FQNEAQ (reference sequence). Trimming shortened V by 5 bases and J by 1 base, and 9 bases separated the two germline ends. CDR3 residues: CASSPTESGNTIYF. Written as DNA, the CDR3 is TGTGCCAGCAGCCCCACGGAGTCTGGAAACACCATATATTTT. Drawing the rest from reference TRBV7-9 and TRBJ1-3, the complete variable domain is DTGVSQNPRHKITKRGQNVTFRCDPISEHNRLYWYRQTLGQGPEFLTYFQNEAQLEKSRLLSDRFSAERPKGSFSTLEIQRTEQGDSAMYLCASSPTESGNTIYFGEGSWLTVV.

CDR3 region: CAIRLGQTAYEQYF. The CDR3 region has the DNA TGTGCCATCAGACTGGGACAGACAGCCTACGAGCAGTACTTC. This chain joins TRBV10-3 and TRBJ2-7; 7 positions match TRBD1. This CDR3 has 14 residues. CDR1 and CDR2 (germline): ENHRY, SYGVKD. V lost 6 bases to trimming and J lost 2 bases; unmatched junction nucleotides: 7.

The rearrangement joins TRBV5-1 to TRBJ1-6; the match to TRBD1 covers 8 bases. From germline, CDR1 is SGHRS and CDR2 YFSETQ. After removal of 2 bases from V and 8 bases from J, the junction contained 6 bases not matched to a gene. The CDR3 contains 15 residues. CDR3 in amino acids: CASSLEQGDYSPLHF. The DNA of the CDR3 is TGCGCCAGCAGCTTAGAACAGGGGGATTATTCACCCCTCCACTTT.

This clone ranks as large (0.1 to 1%). The rearrangement links TRBV13 to TRBJ2-7; 8 bases align to TRBD1. The CDR3 consists of 15 residues. Germline assignment: CDR1 PRHDT and CDR2 FYEKMQ (reference sequence). V dropped 0 bases and J dropped 3; count of bases not matched to a gene: 4. CDR3 residues: CASSLGDRANYEQYF. CDR3 DNA: TGTGCCAGCAGCTTAGGGGACAGGGCCAACTACGAGCAGTACTTC.